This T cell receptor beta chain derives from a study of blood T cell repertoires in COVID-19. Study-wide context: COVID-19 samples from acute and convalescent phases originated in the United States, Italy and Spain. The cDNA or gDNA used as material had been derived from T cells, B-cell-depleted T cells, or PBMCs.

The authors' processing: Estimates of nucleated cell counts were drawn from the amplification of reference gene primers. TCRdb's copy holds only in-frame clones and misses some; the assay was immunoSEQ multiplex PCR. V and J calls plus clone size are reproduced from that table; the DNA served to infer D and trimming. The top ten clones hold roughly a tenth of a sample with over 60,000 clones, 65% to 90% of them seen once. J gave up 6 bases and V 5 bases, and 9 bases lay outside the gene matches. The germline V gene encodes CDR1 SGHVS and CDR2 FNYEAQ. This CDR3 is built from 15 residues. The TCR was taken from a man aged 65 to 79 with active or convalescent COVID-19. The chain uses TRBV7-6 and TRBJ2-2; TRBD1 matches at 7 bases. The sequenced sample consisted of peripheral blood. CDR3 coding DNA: TGTGCCAGCAGCAACAGACAGGGAGAGGCCGGGGAGCTGTTTTTT. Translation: CASSNRQGEAGELFF.